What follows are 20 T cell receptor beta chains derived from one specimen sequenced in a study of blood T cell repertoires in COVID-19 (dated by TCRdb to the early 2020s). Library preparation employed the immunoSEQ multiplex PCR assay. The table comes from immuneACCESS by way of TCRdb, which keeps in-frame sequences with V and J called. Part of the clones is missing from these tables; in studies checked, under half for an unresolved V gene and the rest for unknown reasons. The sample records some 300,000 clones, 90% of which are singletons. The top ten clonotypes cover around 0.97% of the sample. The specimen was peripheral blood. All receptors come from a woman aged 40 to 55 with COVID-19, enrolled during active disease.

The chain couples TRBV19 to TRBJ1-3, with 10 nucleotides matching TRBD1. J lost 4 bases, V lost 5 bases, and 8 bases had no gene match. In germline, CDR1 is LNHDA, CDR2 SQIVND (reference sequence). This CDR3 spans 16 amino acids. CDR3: CASSSTGTGVGNTIYF. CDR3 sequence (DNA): TGTGCCAGTAGTTCCACTGGGACAGGGGTGGGAAACACCATATATTTT.

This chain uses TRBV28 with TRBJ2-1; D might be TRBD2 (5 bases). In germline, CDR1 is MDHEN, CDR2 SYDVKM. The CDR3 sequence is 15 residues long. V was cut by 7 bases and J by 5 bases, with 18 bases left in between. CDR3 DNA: TGTGCCAGCATCAAGAGCGGTATGTACGACAATGAGCAGTTCTTC. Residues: CASIKSGMYDNEQFF.

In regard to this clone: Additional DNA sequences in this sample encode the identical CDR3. The CDR3 region is CASSLQSTNEKLFF. In DNA, the CDR3 is TGTGCCAGCAGCCTTCAGTCAACTAATGAAAAACTGTTTTTT. The rearrangement uses TRBV7-9 and TRBJ1-4; no firm D call. Per the germline V gene, CDR1 is SEHNR and CDR2 is FQNEAQ (reference sequence). The CDR3 covers 14 residues. V shed 5 bases and J shed 0 bases, with 7 bases lying between them.

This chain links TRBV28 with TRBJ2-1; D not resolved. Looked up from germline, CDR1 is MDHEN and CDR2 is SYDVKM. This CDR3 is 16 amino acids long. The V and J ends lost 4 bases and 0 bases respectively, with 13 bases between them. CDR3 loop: CASSSRTENSYNEQFF. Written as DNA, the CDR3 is TGTGCCAGCAGTTCACGAACAGAAAACTCCTACAATGAGCAGTTCTTC.

The CDR3 coding sequence is TGTGCCAGCAACCAGCGGGGAGACCAAGAGACCCAGTACTTC. It translates to CASNQRGDQETQYF. The chain combines TRBV5-4 with TRBJ2-5; 7 bases agree with TRBD2. Germline V CDR1 and CDR2: SGHNT, YYREEE (reference sequence). V was pared by 6 bases and J by 0 bases, with 5 bases of the junction left unmatched. The CDR3 runs to 14 residues.

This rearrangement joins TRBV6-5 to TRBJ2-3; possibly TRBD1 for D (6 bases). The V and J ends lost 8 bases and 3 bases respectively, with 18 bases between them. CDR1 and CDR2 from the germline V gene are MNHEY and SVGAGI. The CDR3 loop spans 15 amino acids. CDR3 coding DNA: TGTGCCAGCTCGACAAGTTCAGGGGTTACAGATACGCAGTATTTT. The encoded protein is CASSTSSGVTDTQYF.

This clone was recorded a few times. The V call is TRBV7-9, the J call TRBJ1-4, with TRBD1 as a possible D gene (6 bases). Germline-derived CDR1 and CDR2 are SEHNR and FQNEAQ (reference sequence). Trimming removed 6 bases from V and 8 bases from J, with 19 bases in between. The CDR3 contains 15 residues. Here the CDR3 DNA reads TGTGCCAGCAGGGGGCAGGGGCTCTCAGGCGAAAAACTGTTTTTT. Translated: CASRGQGLSGEKLFF.

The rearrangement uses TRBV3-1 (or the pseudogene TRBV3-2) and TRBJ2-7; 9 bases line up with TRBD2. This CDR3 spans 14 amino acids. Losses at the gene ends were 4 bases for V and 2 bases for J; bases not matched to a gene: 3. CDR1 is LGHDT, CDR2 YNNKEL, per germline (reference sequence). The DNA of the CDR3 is TGTGCCAGCAGCCGTAAGCGGGGGGCCTACGAGCAGTACTTC. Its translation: CASSRKRGAYEQYF.

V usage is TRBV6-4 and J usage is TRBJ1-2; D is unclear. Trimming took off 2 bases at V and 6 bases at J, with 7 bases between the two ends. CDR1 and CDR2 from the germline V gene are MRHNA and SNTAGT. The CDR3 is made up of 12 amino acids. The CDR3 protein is CASSDGVDGYTF. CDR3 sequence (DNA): TGTGCCAGCAGTGACGGAGTGGATGGCTACACCTTC.

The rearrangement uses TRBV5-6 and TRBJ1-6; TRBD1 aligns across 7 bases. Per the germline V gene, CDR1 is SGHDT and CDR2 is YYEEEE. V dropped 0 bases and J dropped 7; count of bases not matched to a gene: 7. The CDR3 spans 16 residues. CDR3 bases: TGTGCCAGCAGCTTGGGACAGGGCACGCAAAATTCACCCCTCCACTTT. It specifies CASSLGQGTQNSPLHF.

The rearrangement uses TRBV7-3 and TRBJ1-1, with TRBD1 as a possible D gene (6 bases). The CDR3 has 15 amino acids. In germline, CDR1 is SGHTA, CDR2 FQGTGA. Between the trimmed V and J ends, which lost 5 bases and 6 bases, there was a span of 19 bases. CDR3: CASSDGTKGIAEAFF. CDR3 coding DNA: TGTGCCAGCAGCGACGGGACAAAAGGAATCGCTGAAGCTTTCTTT.

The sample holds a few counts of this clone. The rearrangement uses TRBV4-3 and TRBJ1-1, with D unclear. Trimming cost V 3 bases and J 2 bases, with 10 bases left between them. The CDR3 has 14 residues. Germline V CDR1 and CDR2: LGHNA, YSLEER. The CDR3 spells CASSQSTENTEAFF. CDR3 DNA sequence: TGCGCCAGCAGCCAGAGTACAGAAAACACTGAAGCTTTCTTT.

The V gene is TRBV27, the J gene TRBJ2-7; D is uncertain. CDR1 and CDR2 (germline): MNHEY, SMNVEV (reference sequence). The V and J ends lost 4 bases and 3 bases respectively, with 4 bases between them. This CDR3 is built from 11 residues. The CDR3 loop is CASSSLYEQYF. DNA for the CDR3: TGTGCCAGCAGTTCCCTCTACGAGCAGTACTTC.

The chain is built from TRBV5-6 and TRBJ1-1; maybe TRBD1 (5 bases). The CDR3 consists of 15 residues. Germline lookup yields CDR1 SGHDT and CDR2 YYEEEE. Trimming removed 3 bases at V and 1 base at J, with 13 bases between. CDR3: CASSSLAGTNTEAFF. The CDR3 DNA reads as TGTGCCAGCAGCTCCCTCGCGGGGACGAACACTGAAGCTTTCTTT.

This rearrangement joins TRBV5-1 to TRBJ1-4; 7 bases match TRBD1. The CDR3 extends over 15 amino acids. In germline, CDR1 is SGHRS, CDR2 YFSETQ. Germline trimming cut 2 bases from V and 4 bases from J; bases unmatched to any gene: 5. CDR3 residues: CASSFAGGSNEKLFF. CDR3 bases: TGCGCCAGCAGCTTTGCAGGGGGGAGTAATGAAAAACTGTTTTTT.

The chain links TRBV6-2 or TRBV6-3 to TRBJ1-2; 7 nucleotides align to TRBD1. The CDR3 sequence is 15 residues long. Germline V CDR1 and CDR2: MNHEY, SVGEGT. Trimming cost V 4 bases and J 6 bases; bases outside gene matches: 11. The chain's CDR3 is CASSSSRGLIDGYTF. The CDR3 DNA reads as TGTGCCAGCAGTTCAAGCAGGGGGTTGATAGATGGCTACACCTTC.

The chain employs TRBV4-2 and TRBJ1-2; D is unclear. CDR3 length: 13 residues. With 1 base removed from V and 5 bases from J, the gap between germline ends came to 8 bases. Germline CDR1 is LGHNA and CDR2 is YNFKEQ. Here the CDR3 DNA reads TGTGCCAGCAGCCAAGTGGCAGCGTATGGCTACACCTTC. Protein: CASSQVAAYGYTF.

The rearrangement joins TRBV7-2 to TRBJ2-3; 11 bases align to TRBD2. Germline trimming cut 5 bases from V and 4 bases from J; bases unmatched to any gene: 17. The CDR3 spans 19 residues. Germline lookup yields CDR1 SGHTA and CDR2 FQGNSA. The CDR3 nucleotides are TGTGCCAGCAGCCTTCTAGTTAGCGGGAGGGCCGTAAGGGCAGATACGCAGTATTTT. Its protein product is CASSLLVSGRAVRADTQYF.

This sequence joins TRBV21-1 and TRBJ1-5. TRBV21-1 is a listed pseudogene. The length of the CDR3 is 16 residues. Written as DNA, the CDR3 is TGTGCCAGCAGCCCTCACCGGGGGTATAGCAATCAGCCCCAGCATTTT. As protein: CASSPHRGYSNQPQHF.

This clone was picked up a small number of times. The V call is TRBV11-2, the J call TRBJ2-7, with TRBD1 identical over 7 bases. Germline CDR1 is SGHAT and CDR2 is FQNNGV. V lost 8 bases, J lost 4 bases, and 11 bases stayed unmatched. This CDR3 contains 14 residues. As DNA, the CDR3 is TGTGCCAGCCGCCCCCAGGCAGGGGGATACGAGCAGTACTTC. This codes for CASRPQAGGYEQYF. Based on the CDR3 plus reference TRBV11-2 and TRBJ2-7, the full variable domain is EAGVAQSPRYKIIEKRQSVAFWCNPISGHATLYWYQQILGQGPKLLIQFQNNGVVDDSQLPKDRFSAERLKGVDSTLKIQPAKLEDSAVYLCASRPQAGGYEQYFGPGTRLTVT.